This TCR beta chain was sequenced during a study of blood T cell repertoires in COVID-19. The table came from immunoSEQ multiplex PCR; TCRdb's copy has only in-frame clones and leaves some out. This sample has about 330,000 clones, with over 80% found just once. From germline, CDR1 is KGHSH and CDR2 LQKENI. Trimming took 4 bases from V and 2 from J; bases not matched to a gene: 5. The length of the CDR3 is 16 residues. The rearrangement joins TRBV18 to TRBJ1-5, with TRBD1 matching 10 bases. This TCR derives from a man aged 30 to 39 with COVID-19, enrolled during active disease. Sequenced sample: peripheral blood. The CDR3 loop is CASSRAGTGGNQPQHF. As DNA, the CDR3 is TGTGCCAGCTCACGAGCCGGGACAGGGGGCAATCAGCCCCAGCATTTT.